This T cell receptor beta chain emerged from a study of technical replicates of blood from a handful of donors. This clone was picked up a small number of times. Generated by immunoSEQ multiplex PCR, the TCRdb table keeps only in-frame clones and is missing some. The data show 84,000 or so clones, with roughly 97% seen just once and 0.15% to 0.2% held by the top ten. V was shortened by 4 bases and J by 5 bases, with 18 bases between the two germline ends. The germline CDR1 and CDR2 sequences are SGDLS and YYNGEE. This CDR3 contains 15 residues. V usage is TRBV9 and J usage is TRBJ1-1, with no clear D. The source of this sequence is a human donor in good health. The material sequenced was T cells isolated from PBMCs. The CDR3 sequence is CASSSLGSGGTEAFF. DNA of the CDR3: TGTGCCAGCAGCTCCCTCGGCTCTGGAGGGACTGAAGCTTTCTTT.